This TCR beta chain was captured in a study of blood T cell repertoires in COVID-19 (dated by TCRdb to 2020 to 2022). Regarding the research as a whole: Samples covering the acute and convalescent phases of COVID-19 were provided by collaborators in the United States, Italy and Spain. The material from the prospective study consisted of cDNA or gDNA derived from T cells, B-cell-depleted T cells, or PBMCs. Deeply sampled blood TCRbeta repertoires from subjects exposed to, actively infected with, or recovered from COVID-19 were included in the dataset. The repertoires were released in a freely available public database intended as a resource for research on the immune response to SARS-CoV-2. The samples were drawn from two sources: the first 160 participants of the ongoing ImmuneRACE study, and 950 to 1,500 subjects contributed by 6 global collaborators. Sample metadata almost always included a de-identified subject ID, COVID-19 status, age in years and sex. HLA class I and class II types, where available, came from metadata supplied by the sample provider rather than from assay-based typing. General study outcomes and caveats: The amount of clinical and demographic metadata varied by source and participant and was provided uncurated.

The V and J ends are trimmed by 8 bases and 5 bases, leaving 13 bases between them. The CDR3 goes from the cysteine to the valine over 12 residues. The entry retains the CDR3 DNA only, 36 bases that are in frame from base 1. The germline V gene encodes CDR1 ENHRY and CDR2 SYGVKD. The immunoSEQ Assay, a bias-controlled multiplex PCR, was used to amplify TCRbeta CDR3 regions from genomic DNA. In the authors' own workflow: The number of nucleated cells in each sample was estimated by amplification of reference gene primers within the assay. To quantify the absolute abundance of each unique TCRbeta CDR3 rearrangement, sequence reads were collapsed and filtered. For each sample, productive Simpson clonality was calculated as the square root of Simpson's diversity index over productive rearrangements. TCRdb provides this immuneACCESS table in a form limited to in-frame rearrangements. Some clones are lacking; in checked studies, under half of them reflect an unresolved V gene, and why the rest are absent is not known. V, J and clone size derive from that table, while D and trimming were established from the DNA sequence. This sample comprises 75,000 to 100,000 clones, roughly four fifths of them detected only once. The top ten constitute almost 7% of the sample.

About this clone itself: Its antigen is not yet known. No much larger clone exists at a distance of one base, and base qualities are not known.

Each collaborating institution followed its own protocols to collect whole blood in K2EDTA tubes. For TCRbeta analysis, collaborators shipped samples as frozen whole blood, isolated PBMCs, or DNA extracted from either of those sample types. The specimen was peripheral blood. The sequence is built from TRBV10-3 and TRBJ2-7; the D gene is possibly TRBD2, with 7 bases matching. The clonotype comes from a man in his fifties or sixties with active or convalescent COVID-19. The nucleotide sequence is given as TGTGCCATCCGCCCGGGGGGCGACGAGCAGTACGTC. This codes for CAIRPGGDEQYV.